This is a list of T cell receptor beta chains from one sample in a study of T cell changes during pregnancy in multiple sclerosis. This table comes from immunoSEQ multiplex PCR, and its TCRdb copy is limited to in-frame clones, with some not included. The sample contains fewer than 60,000 clones, roughly 94% of which appear only once. This specimen consisted of CD4+ T cells from peripheral blood mononuclear cells, obtained in the third trimester of pregnancy. The source is a female donor with multiple sclerosis, enrolled in a pregnancy study. CDR3s include the opening cysteine and the closing phenylalanine or tryptophan. Each record gives: clone size, V gene, D gene, J gene, CDR3 DNA, CDR3 protein. A D gene is named only where the DNA matches it firmly. A row's size may be missing; if present it is once, few, many or a size class.

-	TRBV19	-	TRBJ1-5	TGTGCCAGTAGTATAGTATCAGGGGACGGCAATCAGCCCCAGCATTTT	CASSIVSGDGNQPQHF
-	TRBV7-8	-	TRBJ1-2	TGTGCCAGCAGCCTAAGGTCGTCGGGTAGCTACACCTTC	CASSLRSSGSYTF
-	TRBV13	TRBD1	TRBJ2-5	TGTGCCAGCAGCATGGGACAGGGAAAATCCGAGACCCAGTACTTC	CASSMGQGKSETQYF
-	TRBV19	-	TRBJ2-5	TGTGCCAGTAGTATAGGAGGGACAAAAGAGACCCAGTACTTC	CASSIGGTKETQYF
-	TRBV19	TRBD1	TRBJ2-3	TGTGCCAGTAGTCGGACAGGGCTGAACACAGATACGCAGTATTTT	CASSRTGLNTDTQYF
once	TRBV5-1	-	TRBJ2-2	TGCGCCAGCAGGGGGCTAGTAGCCACCGGGGAGCTGTTTTTT	CASRGLVATGELFF
-	TRBV28	-	TRBJ2-7	TGTGCCAGCAGTTTATCGTACGGACTCTCCTACGAGCAGTACTTC	CASSLSYGLSYEQYF
-	TRBV7-2	TRBD2	TRBJ2-5	TGTGCCAGCAGACCAATGTCGGGGGGAGCAGAGACCCAGTACTTC	CASRPMSGGAETQYF
-	TRBV4-1	TRBD2	TRBJ2-7	TGCGCCAGCAGCCAAAGCCAGGGAGGGGTCCTCTACGAGCAGTACTTC	CASSQSQGGVLYEQYF
-	TRBV7-3	-	TRBJ2-3	TGTGCCAGCAGCTTAGCGGGGGCCGTCACAGATACGCAGTATTTT	CASSLAGAVTDTQYF
few	TRBV7-2	-	TRBJ1-2	TGTGCCAGCAGCATCGACAGCTATGGCTACACCTTC	CASSIDSYGYTF
-	TRBV6-1	-	TRBJ1-6	TGTGCCAGCAGTGAATCGTTTCTTTCACCCCTCCACTTT	CASSESFLSPLHF
-	TRBV7-2	-	TRBJ2-7	TGTGCCAGCAGCTTAGGGTTTACAGAGTACGAGCAGTACTTC	CASSLGFTEYEQYF
-	TRBV5-1	TRBD2	TRBJ2-2	TGCGCCAGCAGCCCGGGACTAGCGGGAGGGCGGACCGGGGAGCTGTTTTTT	CASSPGLAGGRTGELFF
-	TRBV6-6	TRBD1	TRBJ2-7	TGTGCCAGCAGAACCGGGACAGGGGTGTACGAGCAGTACTTC	CASRTGTGVYEQYF
-	TRBV7-2	-	TRBJ1-2	TGTGCCAGCAGCTTAGTGGGGGCTTCCTATGGCTACACCTTC	CASSLVGASYGYTF
-	TRBV5-1	-	TRBJ1-1	TGCGCCAGCAGCTTGGGCCGGGTGGGGGCCCCTGAAGCTTTCTTT	CASSLGRVGAPEAFF
once	TRBV29-1	-	TRBJ2-5	TGCAGCGTTGAAGATCCCCGGGGAGGAGAGACCCAGTACTTC	CSVEDPRGGETQYF
-	TRBV19	-	TRBJ1-6	TGTGCCAGTCGTCTGTCGAGCTCCTATAATTCACCCCTCCACTTT	CASRLSSSYNSPLHF
-	TRBV27	-	TRBJ1-1	TGTGCCAGCAGCCCATTGGAGGGGCTATTGGCTTTCTTT	CASSPLEGLLAFF
-	TRBV7-2	TRBD1	TRBJ2-2	TGTGCCAGCAGCTTAGGGCAGGGGGTGAACACCGGGGAGCTGTTTTTT	CASSLGQGVNTGELFF
-	TRBV5-4	-	TRBJ2-3	TGTGCCAGCAGCTCAGGGGCGCTCCCCGGAGATACGCAGTATTTT	CASSSGALPGDTQYF
-	TRBV7-9	-	TRBJ2-5	TGTGCCAGCAGCTTAGGGGCAGGATCCCAAGAGACCCAGTACTTC	CASSLGAGSQETQYF
-	TRBV13	-	TRBJ2-7	TGTGCCAGCAGCTTAGGCATTGGCGGGGCAACCTACGAGCAGTACTTC	CASSLGIGGATYEQYF
-	TRBV4-2	TRBD2	TRBJ2-2	TGTGCCAGCGGGTTAATAGCGGGAGTGAACACCGGGGAGCTGTTTTTT	CASGLIAGVNTGELFF
once	TRBV29-1	-	TRBJ2-7	TGCAGCGTTGTATCAGGGCCAGCCTACGAGCAGTACTTC	CSVVSGPAYEQYF
-	TRBV29-1	-	TRBJ2-3	TGCAGCGCTGGACATACAGATACGCAGTATTTT	CSAGHTDTQYF
-	TRBV6-1	TRBD1	TRBJ2-6	TGTGCCAGCAGTGTGCAACAGGGGGCTGGTTTCTCTGGGGCCAACGTCCTGACTTTC	CASSVQQGAGFSGANVLTF
-	TRBV5-1	-	TRBJ2-2	TGCGGCTCCCGGACCTTAGGGAGTCCAAGACTACCGAACACCGGGGAGCTGTTTTTT	CGSRTLGSPRLPNTGELFF
-	TRBV2	-	TRBJ1-2	TGTGCCAGCAGTGGACAGGCCCACGGCTACACCTTC	CASSGQAHGYTF
-	TRBV5-6	-	TRBJ2-4	TGTGCCAGCAGCTTTCAGGGTAGAAACATTCAGTACTTC	CASSFQGRNIQYF
-	TRBV2	TRBD1	TRBJ1-2	TGTGCCAGCAGATACGACAGGGCGGGGTATGGCTACACCTTC	CASRYDRAGYGYTF
once	TRBV6-1	TRBD1	TRBJ2-7	TGTGCCAGCAGCTGGGACAGAAAAGGGCAGTACTTC	CASSWDRKGQYF
-	TRBV29-1	TRBD1	TRBJ2-1	TGCAGCGTTGGTCGACAGGGGGTTAACAATGAGCAGTTCTTC	CSVGRQGVNNEQFF
-	TRBV19	-	TRBJ1-3	TGTGCCAGTAGTATAGGAGGGCGGATCTCTGGAAACACCATATATTTT	CASSIGGRISGNTIYF